This TCR beta chain was obtained from a study of CD8 T cells in ankylosing spondylitis. This clonotype is labeled medium-sized. V was pared by 0 bases and J by 6 bases, with 13 bases between. This CDR3 has 15 amino acids. Germline V CDR1 and CDR2: SGDLS, YYNGEE. TCRdb re-analysed the 5' RACE reads in MiXCR, keeping a single row per CDR3 protein. Of about 35,000 distinct CDR3 sequences listed, approximately 3% were seen once; the top ten hold 2.5% to 3%. This rearrangement joins TRBV9 to TRBJ2-1; possible D gene TRBD2, 6 bases. Sequencing was done on a sample of blood, either unsorted or a sorted T cell fraction (not recorded which). This TCR was sampled from a male donor with ankylosing spondylitis or in good health (not recorded which). This chain's CDR3 is CASSVEPSESNEQFF. The DNA of the CDR3 is TGTGCCAGCAGCGTAGAACCTAGCGAGAGCAATGAGCAGTTCTTC.